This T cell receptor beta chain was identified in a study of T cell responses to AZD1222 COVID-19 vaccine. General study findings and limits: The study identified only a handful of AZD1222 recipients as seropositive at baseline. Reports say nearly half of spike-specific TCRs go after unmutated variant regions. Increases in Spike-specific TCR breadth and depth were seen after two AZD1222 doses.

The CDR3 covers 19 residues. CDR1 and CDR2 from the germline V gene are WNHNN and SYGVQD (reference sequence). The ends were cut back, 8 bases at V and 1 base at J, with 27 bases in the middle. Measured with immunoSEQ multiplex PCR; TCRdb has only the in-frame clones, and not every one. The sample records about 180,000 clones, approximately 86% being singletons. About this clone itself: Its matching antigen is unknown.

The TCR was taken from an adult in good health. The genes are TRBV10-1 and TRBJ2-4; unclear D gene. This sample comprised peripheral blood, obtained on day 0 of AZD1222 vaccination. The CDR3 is CASEPPYMRTDSAKNIQYF. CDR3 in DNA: TGCGCCAGCGAGCCCCCCTACATGCGGACCGATTCCGCCAAAAACATTCAGTACTTC.